What follows are 29 T cell receptor beta chains derived from one specimen sequenced in a study of blood T cell repertoires in COVID-19. Using immunoSEQ multiplex PCR, the repertoire was profiled, and TCRdb retains in-frame clones only, with some absent. The sample holds hundreds of thousands of clones, about nine tenths seen once. The sample was PBMCs or T cells enriched from blood (not recorded which). The receptor set was obtained from a man in his forties or fifties who had recovered from COVID-19.

The chain uses TRBV5-1 and TRBJ2-1; 8 nucleotides agree with TRBD1. The CDR3 totals 14 residues. After removal of 4 bases from V and 2 bases from J, the junction contained 2 bases not matched to a gene. Germline CDR1 and CDR2: SGHRS and YFSETQ. The DNA of the CDR3 is TGCGCCAGCAGCCAGGACAGGGCCTACAATGAGCAGTTCTTC. Translating gives CASSQDRAYNEQFF.

The CDR3 loop is CASSLWGRLGVEQFF. Written as DNA, the CDR3 is TGTGCCAGCAGTTTATGGGGGAGGTTAGGGGTCGAGCAGTTCTTC. The rearrangement uses TRBV27 and TRBJ2-1; D possibly corresponds to TRBD2 (6 bases). Deletions cut 1 base from V and 10 bases from J, with 17 bases between. The V gene's germline CDR1 is MNHEY and CDR2 SMNVEV (reference sequence). The length of the CDR3 is 15 residues.

This clone was seen ten or more times. The rearrangement links TRBV27 to TRBJ2-2, with D possibly being TRBD1 (5 bases). CDR3 size: 17 residues. Germline V lookup: CDR1 MNHEY, CDR2 SMNVEV (reference sequence). Between the trimmed V and J ends, which lost 1 base and 6 bases, there was a span of 18 bases. Here the CDR3 reads CASSLFQGPSYAGELFF. CDR3 DNA: TGTGCCAGCAGTTTATTCCAGGGTCCCAGTTATGCCGGGGAGCTGTTTTTT.

The chain recombines TRBV29-1 with TRBJ2-7; 12 bases match TRBD2. With 6 bases clipped from V and 6 bases from J, the junction kept 9 bases outside the gene matches. The CDR3 is made up of 14 amino acids. In germline, CDR1 is SQVTM, CDR2 ANQGSEA. In nucleotides, the CDR3 is TGCAGCGTCGAGAGGACTAGCGGGACACCCGAGCAGTACTTC. Amino acids: CSVERTSGTPEQYF.

This clone was counted a few times. The gene calls are TRBV3-1 (or the pseudogene TRBV3-2) and TRBJ1-1, with a tentative D call TRBD1 (5 bases). CDR3 length: 12 amino acids. The germline V gene encodes CDR1 LGHDT and CDR2 YNNKEL (reference sequence). V was shortened by 6 bases and J by 8 bases, with 13 bases between the two germline ends. This CDR3 reads CASSLPWGEAFF. DNA for the CDR3: TGTGCCAGCAGTCTACCCTGGGGCGAAGCTTTCTTT.

The chain links TRBV13 to TRBJ2-7; 8 bases align to TRBD2. This CDR3 is 17 amino acids long. V shed 0 bases, J shed 0 bases, and the junction held 7 bases outside the gene matches. Looked up from germline, CDR1 is PRHDT and CDR2 is FYEKMQ (reference sequence). The CDR3 reads CASSLGRGGHSSYEQYF. CDR3 coding DNA: TGTGCCAGCAGCTTAGGCCGGGGGGGACACTCCTCCTACGAGCAGTACTTC.

The V call is TRBV25-1, the J call TRBJ2-1; 8 nucleotides match TRBD2. The CDR3 runs 13 residues. V gave up 1 base and J gave up 13 bases; unmatched junction bases: 6. The germline CDR1 and CDR2 sequences are MGHDK and SYGVNS. In DNA form, the CDR3 reads TGTGCCAGCAGTGAATGGGGCGGGGGGCCCCAGTTCTTC. Residues: CASSEWGGGPQFF.

The chain uses TRBV27 and TRBJ2-3; 7 positions agree with TRBD1. This CDR3 region has 16 residues. Germline trimming cut 5 bases from V and 2 bases from J; bases unmatched to any gene: 10. CDR1 is MNHEY and CDR2 is SMNVEV in the germline V gene (reference sequence). CDR3: CASSRNGQAYTDTQYF. Here the CDR3 DNA reads TGTGCCAGCAGTAGGAACGGACAGGCCTACACAGATACGCAGTATTTT.

The chain couples TRBV10-3 to TRBJ2-7, with D possibly matching TRBD1 (6 bases). This CDR3 region has 13 residues. Between the trimmed V and J ends, which lost 11 bases and 4 bases, there was a span of 18 bases. Germline V CDR1 and CDR2: ENHRY, SYGVKD. CDR3 sequence: CAAMVGAGYEQYF. Written as DNA, the CDR3 is TGTGCCGCAATGGTGGGGGCTGGGTACGAGCAGTACTTC.

This clone was counted once. The chain combines TRBV16 with TRBJ1-5, with D unclear. The CDR3 covers 17 residues. V lost 0 bases, J lost 4 bases, and 16 bases lay in between. Germline CDR1 KGHSY, CDR2 FQNENV. For the CDR3, the DNA is TGTGCCAGCAGCCAATCGCGCGCGGGGAACCGTAATCAGCCCCAGCATTTT. Its translation is CASSQSRAGNRNQPQHF.

The rearrangement uses TRBV5-1 and TRBJ2-2; a weak D match, TRBD2 (5 bases). V shed 3 bases and J shed 4 bases, with 16 bases lying between them. The CDR3 totals 16 residues. The germline V gene encodes CDR1 SGHRS and CDR2 YFSETQ. The CDR3 here is CASSSTRGTVTGELFF. In nucleotides, the CDR3 is TGCGCCAGCAGCTCCACACGGGGAACTGTCACCGGGGAGCTGTTTTTT.

The chain combines TRBV5-1 with TRBJ1-4; a possible D gene is TRBD1 (6 bases). The V end lost 4 bases, the J end lost 4 bases, and 11 bases lay between the germline ends. The CDR3 sequence is 14 residues long. Germline V gene sequence: CDR1 SGHRS, CDR2 YFSETQ. The CDR3 region is CASSPTGSNEKLFF. As DNA, the CDR3 is TGCGCCAGCAGCCCTACAGGGAGTAATGAAAAACTGTTTTTT.

Only one count was recorded for this clone. Other DNA variants within this sample encode the same CDR3. V gene TRBV7-9 combines with J gene TRBJ2-7; TRBD1 matches 7 bases. With V trimmed by 3 bases and J by 4 bases, 6 bases remained unmatched. The CDR3 runs to 14 residues. CDR1 is SEHNR and CDR2 is FQNEAQ in the germline V gene (reference sequence). The CDR3 is CASSLSGTVYEQYF. The CDR3 nucleotides are TGTGCCAGCAGCTTGTCCGGGACAGTGTACGAGCAGTACTTC.

The chain employs TRBV9 and TRBJ2-7; 8 nucleotides agree with TRBD1. V lost 2 bases to trimming and J lost 5 bases; unmatched junction nucleotides: 6. Looked up from germline, CDR1 is SGDLS and CDR2 is YYNGEE. This CDR3 region has 14 residues. DNA for the CDR3: TGTGCCAGCAGCGTCGCAGGGGGCGGAAACGAGCAGTACTTC. Translating it yields CASSVAGGGNEQYF.

This chain connects TRBV5-5 to TRBJ1-6, with 9 bases lining up with TRBD1. Trimming removed 2 bases from V and 7 bases from J; junction bases left unmatched: 4. CDR3 length equals 15 residues. Germline V gene data show CDR1 as SGHKS and CDR2 as YYEKEE (reference sequence). CDR3 in DNA: TGTGCCAGCAGCTTACCGGGACAGGGCAATTCACCCCTCCACTTT. Translating gives CASSLPGQGNSPLHF.

This clone was seen a single time. The rearrangement links TRBV7-8 to TRBJ2-3; TRBD2 matches 15 bases. Trimming at V came to 5 bases and at J to 4 bases, leaving 7 bases not matched to a gene. In germline, CDR1 is SGHVS, CDR2 FQNEAQ. The CDR3 runs to 17 residues. The CDR3 loop reads CASSPGLAGGPPDTQYF. CDR3 bases: TGTGCCAGCAGCCCGGGACTAGCGGGGGGCCCCCCAGATACGCAGTATTTT.

Comments on this clone: One junction end does not reproduce the germline sequence, and a read error may be involved. This rearrangement joins TRBV6-2 or TRBV6-3 to TRBJ1-6; 7 positions match TRBD1. There are 12 residues in the CDR3. Germline V CDR1 and CDR2: MNHEY, SVGEGT. CDR3 nucleotides: TGTGCCAGCAGTTACTCGACAGGGTCCCGGCGCTTT. Protein sequence: CASSYSTGSRRF.

The gene calls are TRBV7-2 and TRBJ2-5; TRBD2 matches 11 bases. V dropped 5 bases and J dropped 3; count of bases not matched to a gene: 5. The CDR3 runs 15 residues. Germline V lookup: CDR1 SGHTA, CDR2 FQGNSA. CDR3 in amino acids: CASSGNSGGEETQYF. The CDR3 nucleotides read TGTGCCAGCAGCGGCAATAGCGGGGGGGAAGAGACCCAGTACTTC.

The genes are TRBV11-2 and TRBJ2-5; the D gene is possibly TRBD2 (5 bases). CDR1 is SGHAT and CDR2 is FQNNGV in the germline V gene. Trimming cost V 1 base and J 4 bases, with 10 bases left between them. The CDR3 consists of 14 residues. The CDR3 coding sequence is TGTGCCAGCAGCTTAGCCGGGAACGGAGAGACCCAGTACTTC. Its translation is CASSLAGNGETQYF.

This clone showed up just once. The chain uses TRBV4-3 and TRBJ2-7, with TRBD2 as a possible D gene (7 bases). Trimming pared 0 bases from V and 6 bases from J, leaving 15 bases between. The CDR3 is 15 amino acids. Germline CDR1 reads LGHNA; CDR2 reads YSLEER. CDR3 residues: CASSQDTGGRPEQYF. CDR3 in DNA: TGCGCCAGCAGCCAAGACACGGGGGGCCGGCCCGAGCAGTACTTC.

V gene TRBV6-2 or TRBV6-3 combines with J gene TRBJ1-1; a weak D match, TRBD1 (6 bases). Trimming removed 5 bases from V and 1 base from J, with 17 bases in between. CDR3 length: 16 amino acids. Germline CDR1 and CDR2: MNHEY and SVGEGT. CDR3: CASSLPEDRPNTEAFF. The DNA for the CDR3 is TGTGCCAGCAGTCTACCCGAGGACAGACCGAACACTGAAGCTTTCTTT.

The chain recombines TRBV7-9 with TRBJ2-2; the D gene is possibly TRBD2 (5 bases). V was pared by 7 bases and J by 1 base, with 10 bases between. The CDR3 runs to 14 residues. Per the germline V gene, CDR1 is SEHNR and CDR2 is FQNEAQ (reference sequence). CDR3 region: CASKDGVNTGELFF. For the CDR3, the DNA is TGTGCCAGCAAGGACGGGGTGAACACCGGGGAGCTGTTTTTT.

J is TRBJ2-7 and V is TRBV19; 7 bases match TRBD2. This CDR3 has 13 residues. The germline gives CDR1 LNHDA, CDR2 SQIVND (reference sequence). V shed 10 bases and J 6 bases; nucleotides not matched to a gene: 12. The CDR3 DNA is TGTGCCACTGCTTGGCGGGAGAATGGCGAGCAGTACTTC. Amino acid sequence: CATAWRENGEQYF. Full variable domain (rest looked up from reference TRBV19 and TRBJ2-7): DGGITQSPKYLFRKEGQNVTLSCEQNLNHDAMYWYRQDPGQGLRLIYYSQIVNDFQKGDIAEGYSVSREKKESFPLTVTSAQKNPTAFYLCATAWRENGEQYFGPGTRLTVT.

V gene TRBV6-1 combines with J gene TRBJ1-2, with D perhaps matching TRBD1 (5 bases). Per germline, CDR1 MNHNS and CDR2 SASEGT. V was cut by 2 bases and J by 8 bases, with 15 bases left in between. This CDR3 comprises 14 residues. The CDR3: CASSEYAQGLGYTF. The CDR3 DNA is TGTGCCAGCAGTGAATATGCCCAGGGCCTAGGCTACACCTTC.

The chain couples TRBV30 to TRBJ2-4; tentatively, D is TRBD1 (6 bases). From germline, CDR1 is GTSNPN and CDR2 SVGIG (reference sequence). This CDR3 is 14 amino acids long. Trimming removed 5 bases at V and 0 bases at J, with 11 bases between. The CDR3 DNA follows: TGTGCCTGGCAGCAGGGGTCAGCCAAAAACATTCAGTACTTC. It codes for CAWQQGSAKNIQYF.

The chain is built from TRBV7-8 and TRBJ2-3, with 8 bases lining up with TRBD2. V lost 7 bases and J lost 0; bases outside the gene matches: 3. The CDR3 runs 14 residues. Germline-derived CDR1 and CDR2 are SGHVS and FQNEAQ. This chain's CDR3 is CASTAGGSTDTQYF. CDR3 nucleotides: TGTGCCAGCACCGCGGGGGGTAGCACAGATACGCAGTATTTT.

The chain uses TRBV5-1 and TRBJ2-5; 15 bases map to TRBD2. V was clipped by 7 bases and J by 5 bases; unmatched bases: 9. Germline V CDR1 and CDR2: SGHRS, YFSETQ. This CDR3 is 16 amino acids long. The CDR3 DNA reads TGCGCCAGCCGTTGGACTAGCGGGGGGGCCGGGGAGACCCAGTACTTC. This translates into CASRWTSGGAGETQYF.

The genes are TRBV30 and TRBJ1-5, with D uncertain. The CDR3 extends over 13 amino acids. CDR1 is GTSNPN and CDR2 is SVGIG in the germline V gene (reference sequence). V lost 1 base and J lost 9, with 13 bases in between. CDR3 region: CAWSDPSGRPQHF. As DNA, the CDR3 is TGTGCCTGGAGTGACCCTAGCGGTCGGCCCCAGCATTTT.

The rearrangement joins TRBV5-1 to TRBJ1-4; perhaps TRBD1 as D (5 bases). V lost 7 bases and J 0 bases, leaving 13 bases between the germline ends. The CDR3 length is 15 residues. Germline lookup yields CDR1 SGHRS and CDR2 YFSETQ. The CDR3 reads CASGATPATNEKLFF. CDR3 DNA: TGCGCCAGCGGGGCAACACCAGCAACTAATGAAAAACTGTTTTTT. The full variable domain, in which reference TRBV5-1 and TRBJ1-4 provide the parts outside the CDR3, is KAGVTQTPRYLIKTRGQQVTLSCSPISGHRSVSWYQQTPGQGLQFLFEYFSETQRNKGNFPGRFSGRQFSNSRSEMNVSTLELGDSALYLCASGATPATNEKLFFGSGTQLSVL.